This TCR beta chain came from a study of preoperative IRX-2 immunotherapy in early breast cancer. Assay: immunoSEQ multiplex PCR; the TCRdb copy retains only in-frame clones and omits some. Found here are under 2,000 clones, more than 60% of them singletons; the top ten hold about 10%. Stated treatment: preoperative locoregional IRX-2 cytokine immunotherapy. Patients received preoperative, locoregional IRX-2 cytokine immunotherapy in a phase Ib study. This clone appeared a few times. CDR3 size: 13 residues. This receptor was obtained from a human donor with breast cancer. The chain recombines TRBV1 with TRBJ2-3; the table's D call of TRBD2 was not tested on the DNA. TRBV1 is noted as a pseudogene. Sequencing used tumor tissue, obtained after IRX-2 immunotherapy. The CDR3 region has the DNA TGCGCCAGCAGCCAAGGGGGGGTTGCCACGCAGTATTTT. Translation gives CASSQGGVATQYF.